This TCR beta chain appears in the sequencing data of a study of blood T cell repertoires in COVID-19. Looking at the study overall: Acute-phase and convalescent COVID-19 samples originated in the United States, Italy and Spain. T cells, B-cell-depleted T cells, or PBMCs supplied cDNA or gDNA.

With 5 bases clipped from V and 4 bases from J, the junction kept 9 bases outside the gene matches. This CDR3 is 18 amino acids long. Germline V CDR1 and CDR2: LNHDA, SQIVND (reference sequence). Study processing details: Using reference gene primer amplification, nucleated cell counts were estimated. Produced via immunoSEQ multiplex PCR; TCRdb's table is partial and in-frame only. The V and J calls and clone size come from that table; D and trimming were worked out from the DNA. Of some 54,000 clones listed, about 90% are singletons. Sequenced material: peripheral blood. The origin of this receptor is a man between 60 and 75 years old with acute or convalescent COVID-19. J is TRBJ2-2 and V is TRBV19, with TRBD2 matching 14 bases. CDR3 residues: CASSPGLAGGAGTGELFF. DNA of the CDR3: TGTGCCAGTAGTCCAGGACTAGCGGGAGGAGCGGGCACCGGGGAGCTGTTTTTT.